The present T cell receptor (beta chain) was sequenced within a study of CD8+ T cells in alopecia areata. Looking at the study overall: Tofacitinib treatment spanned 6 to 18 months, with 6 months off drug afterward.

This clone was counted only a few times. Antigen unknown. Treatment reported: oral pan-JAK inhibitor, 5-10 mg twice daily. Following RNA extraction, reverse transcription yielded cDNA that acted as the sequencing template. TCRdb keeps only in-frame clones here, not all; method: immunoSEQ multiplex PCR. The table records approximately 120,000 clones, over 55% of them present only once. Study conclusions and caveats: Under tofacitinib, fewer expanded CD8+ clones appeared among the top 100 scalp clones.

V shed 7 bases and J shed 3 bases, with 6 bases lying between them. Germline V gives CDR1 MNHNY, CDR2 SVGAGI (reference sequence). The CDR3 has 11 amino acids. The gene calls are TRBV6-6 and TRBJ2-5, with D perhaps TRBD1 (6 bases). This clonotype was obtained from a human donor with alopecia areata. Sequenced material: CD4+ T cells sorted from blood, taken at week 4, from a patient treated with tofacitinib. The CDR3 DNA reads as TGTGCCAGCAAGGGGGAAGAGACCCAGTACTTC. It yields the protein CASKGEETQYF.